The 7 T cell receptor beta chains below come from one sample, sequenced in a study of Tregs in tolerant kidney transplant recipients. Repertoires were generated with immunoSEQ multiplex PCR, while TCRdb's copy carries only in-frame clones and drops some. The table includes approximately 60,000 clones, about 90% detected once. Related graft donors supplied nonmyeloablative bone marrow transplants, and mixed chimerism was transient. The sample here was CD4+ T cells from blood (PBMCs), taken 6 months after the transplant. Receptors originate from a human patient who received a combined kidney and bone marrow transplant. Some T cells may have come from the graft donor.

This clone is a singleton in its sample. The CDR3 DNA reads as TGTGCCAGCAGTCACGGTCGGCGGGGGGGGACGGAGACCCAGTACTTC. This sequence encodes CASSHGRRGGTETQYF. This chain uses TRBV11-1 with TRBJ2-5; 9 bases align to TRBD2. V lost 6 bases and J lost 5; bases outside the gene matches: 13. Germline loops: CDR1 SGHAT, CDR2 FQDESV (reference sequence). This CDR3 spans 16 amino acids.

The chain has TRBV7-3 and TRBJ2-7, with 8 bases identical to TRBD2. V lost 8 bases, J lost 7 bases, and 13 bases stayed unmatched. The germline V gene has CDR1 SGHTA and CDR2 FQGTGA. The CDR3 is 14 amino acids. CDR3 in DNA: TGTGCCAGCGGCCCCGGGGGGGCTAGCGGGGAGCAGTACTTC. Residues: CASGPGGASGEQYF.

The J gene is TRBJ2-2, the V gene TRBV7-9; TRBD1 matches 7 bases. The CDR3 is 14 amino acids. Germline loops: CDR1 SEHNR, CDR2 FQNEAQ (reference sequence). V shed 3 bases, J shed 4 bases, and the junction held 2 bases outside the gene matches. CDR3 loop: CASSLDRFTGELFF. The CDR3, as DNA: TGTGCCAGCAGCTTGGACAGGTTCACCGGGGAGCTGTTTTTT. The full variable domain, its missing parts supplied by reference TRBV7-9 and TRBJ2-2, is DTGVSQNPRHKITKRGQNVTFRCDPISEHNRLYWYRQTLGQGPEFLTYFQNEAQLEKSRLLSDRFSAERPKGSFSTLEIQRTEQGDSAMYLCASSLDRFTGELFFGEGSRLTVL.

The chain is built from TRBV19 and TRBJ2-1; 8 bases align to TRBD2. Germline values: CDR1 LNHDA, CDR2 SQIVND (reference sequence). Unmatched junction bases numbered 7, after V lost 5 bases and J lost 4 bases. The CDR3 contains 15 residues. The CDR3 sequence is CASSSGLAAYNEQFF. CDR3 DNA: TGTGCCAGTAGTTCCGGACTAGCAGCTTACAATGAGCAGTTCTTC.

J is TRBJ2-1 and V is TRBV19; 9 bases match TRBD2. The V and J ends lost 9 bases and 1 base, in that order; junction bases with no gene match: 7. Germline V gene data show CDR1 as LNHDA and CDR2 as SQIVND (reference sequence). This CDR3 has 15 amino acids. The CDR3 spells CASTLAGLSYNEQFF. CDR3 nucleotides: TGTGCCAGCACACTAGCGGGTTTATCCTACAATGAGCAGTTCTTC.

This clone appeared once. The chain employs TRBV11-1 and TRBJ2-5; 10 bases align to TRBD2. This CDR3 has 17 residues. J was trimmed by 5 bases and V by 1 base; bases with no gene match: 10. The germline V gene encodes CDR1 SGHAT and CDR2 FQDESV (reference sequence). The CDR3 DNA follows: TGTGCCAGCAGCTTAGGGGGCCAGCGGGGGGGCCTGGAGACCCAGTACTTC. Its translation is CASSLGGQRGGLETQYF.

CDR3 residues: CASSGSGGAGETQYF. CDR3 coding DNA: TGTGCCAGCAGCGGCAGCGGGGGGGCCGGCGAGACCCAGTACTTC. The chain carries TRBV2 and TRBJ2-5, with TRBD2 matching over 10 bases. CDR3 length: 15 amino acids. V dropped 6 bases and J dropped 5; count of bases not matched to a gene: 9. CDR1 and CDR2 (germline): SNHLY, FYNNEI.